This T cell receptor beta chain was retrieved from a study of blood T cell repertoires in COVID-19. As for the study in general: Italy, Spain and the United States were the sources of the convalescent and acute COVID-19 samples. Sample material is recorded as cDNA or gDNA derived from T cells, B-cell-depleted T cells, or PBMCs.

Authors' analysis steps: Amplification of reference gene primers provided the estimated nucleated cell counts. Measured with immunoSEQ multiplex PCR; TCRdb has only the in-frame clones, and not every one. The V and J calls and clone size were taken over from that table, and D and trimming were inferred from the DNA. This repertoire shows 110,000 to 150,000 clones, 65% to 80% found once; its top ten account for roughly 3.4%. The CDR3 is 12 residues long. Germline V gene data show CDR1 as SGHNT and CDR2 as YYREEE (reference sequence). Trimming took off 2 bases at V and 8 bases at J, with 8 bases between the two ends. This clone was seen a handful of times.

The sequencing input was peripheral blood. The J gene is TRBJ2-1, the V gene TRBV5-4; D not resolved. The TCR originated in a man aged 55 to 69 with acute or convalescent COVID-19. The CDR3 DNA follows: TGTGCCAGCAGCTTACTCAACTATGAGCAGTTCTTC. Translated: CASSLLNYEQFF. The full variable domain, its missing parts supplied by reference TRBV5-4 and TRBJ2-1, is ETGVTQSPTHLIKTRGQQVTLRCSSQSGHNTVSWYQQALGQGPQFIFQYYREEENGRGNFPPRFSGLQFPNYSSELNVNALELDDSALYLCASSLLNYEQFFGPGTRLTVL.